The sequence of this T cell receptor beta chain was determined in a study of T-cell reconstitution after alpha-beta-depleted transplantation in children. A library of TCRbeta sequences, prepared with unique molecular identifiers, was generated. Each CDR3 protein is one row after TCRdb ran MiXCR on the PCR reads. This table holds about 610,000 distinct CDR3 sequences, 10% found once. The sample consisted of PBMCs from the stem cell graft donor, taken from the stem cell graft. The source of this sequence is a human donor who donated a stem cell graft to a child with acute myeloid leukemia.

This chain's CDR3 is CASSQAVSYEQYF. The CDR3 DNA is TGCGCCAGCAGCCAGGCCGTTTCCTACGAGCAGTACTTC. The V and J genes are TRBV4-3 and TRBJ2-7, with D hard to call. Germline CDR1 reads LGHNA; CDR2 reads YSLEER. The V end was cut by 3 bases, the J end by 1 base, with 7 bases between. This CDR3 is 13 amino acids long.